This entry lists 8 T cell receptor beta chains sequenced from one sample in a study of a mutant IDH1 vaccine in newly diagnosed glioma. Sequenced by immunoSEQ multiplex PCR; TCRdb stores in-frame clones only, minus some. The data hold about 41,000 clones, with around 87% observed a single time. For these TCRs, the target antigens are not known. The sample's time point: week 35, safety follow-up. Each dose delivered 300 ug of mutant IDH1 20-mer peptide subcutaneously with imiquimod. The input for sequencing was PBMCs, taken from a glioma patient whose treatment included an IDH1 peptide vaccine. The source is a man between 35 and 55 years old with glioma.

CDR3 sequence (DNA): TGTGCCAGCAGTGAACAGCGGAGGGGCTCCTACGAGCAGTACGTC. This encodes CASSEQRRGSYEQYV. The chain uses TRBV2 and TRBJ2-7; D may be TRBD2 (6 bases). V shed 2 bases and J shed 0 bases, with 11 bases lying between them. The CDR3 has 15 amino acids. The V gene's germline CDR1 is SNHLY and CDR2 FYNNEI.

This clone came up once. This chain connects TRBV2 to TRBJ1-4; 7 bases are shared with TRBD1. The CDR3 covers 15 residues. Germline values: CDR1 SNHLY, CDR2 FYNNEI. V dropped 7 bases and J dropped 4; count of bases not matched to a gene: 9. The CDR3 region is CASTNGQAFNEKLFF. As DNA, the CDR3 is TGTGCCAGCACCAACGGACAGGCCTTTAATGAAAAACTGTTTTTT. The full variable domain, its missing parts supplied by reference TRBV2 and TRBJ1-4, is EPEVTQTPSHQVTQMGQEVILRCVPISNHLYFYWYRQILGQKVEFLVSFYNNEISEKSEIFDDQFSVERPDGSNFTLKIRSTKLEDSAMYFCASTNGQAFNEKLFFGSGTQLSVL.

DNA of the CDR3: TGTGCCAGCAGCTTGGGCGCGGGGGGCTTATATAGCAATCAGCCCCAGCATTTT. As protein: CASSLGAGGLYSNQPQHF. The rearrangement uses TRBV7-9 and TRBJ1-5, with D tentatively TRBD1 (6 bases). The CDR3 totals 18 residues. V dropped 3 bases and J dropped 0 bases, with 18 bases sitting between them. CDR1 and CDR2 from the germline V gene are SEHNR and FQNEAQ (reference sequence).

This clone has only a few counts. This sequence joins TRBV6-1 and TRBJ1-5, with 10 nucleotides matching TRBD1. CDR1 is MNHNS, CDR2 SASEGT, per germline. The CDR3 has 15 amino acids. V lost 1 base to trimming and J lost 7 bases; unmatched junction nucleotides: 4. CDR3 amino acids: CASSEVRDRGQPQHF. CDR3 in DNA: TGTGCCAGCAGTGAAGTCCGGGACAGGGGACAGCCCCAGCATTTT.

The CDR3 loop reads CASSLGWAMNTEAFF. CDR3 nucleotides: TGCGCCAGCAGCTTGGGTTGGGCGATGAACACTGAAGCTTTCTTT. The V call is TRBV5-1, the J call TRBJ1-1; D not certain. The germline CDR1 and CDR2 sequences are SGHRS and YFSETQ. V lost 0 bases and J lost 0, with 9 bases in between. This CDR3 is 15 amino acids long.

This chain links TRBV6-6 with TRBJ1-6, with a tentative D call TRBD1 (5 bases). The CDR3 is 14 amino acids. CDR1 MNHNY and CDR2 SVGAGI come from the germline V gene (reference sequence). Trimming shortened V by 6 bases and J by 7 bases, and 13 bases separated the two germline ends. CDR3 bases: TGTGCCAGCAGCTACGGGGGGAAAAATTCACCCCTCCACTTT. Its protein is CASSYGGKNSPLHF.

CDR3 DNA: TGTGCCAGCTCCGGAGGTGGGGGCAGGGGCTACACCTTC. As protein: CASSGGGGRGYTF. V gene TRBV6-5 combines with J gene TRBJ1-2; a weak D match, TRBD1 (6 bases). Germline V gene lookup returns CDR1 MNHEY and CDR2 SVGAGI. V lost 8 bases, J lost 8 bases, and 18 bases lay in between. The CDR3 is 13 residues long.

This clone was detected only once. The chain joins TRBV11-3 to TRBJ1-1; D is unclear. The CDR3 length is 14 residues. Per the germline V gene, CDR1 is SGHNT and CDR2 is YENEEA. V lost 5 bases to trimming and J lost 1 base, with 11 bases between them. The CDR3 spells CASSPGRGNTEAFF. The DNA of the CDR3 is TGTGCCAGCAGCCCTGGACGGGGGAACACTGAAGCTTTCTTT.